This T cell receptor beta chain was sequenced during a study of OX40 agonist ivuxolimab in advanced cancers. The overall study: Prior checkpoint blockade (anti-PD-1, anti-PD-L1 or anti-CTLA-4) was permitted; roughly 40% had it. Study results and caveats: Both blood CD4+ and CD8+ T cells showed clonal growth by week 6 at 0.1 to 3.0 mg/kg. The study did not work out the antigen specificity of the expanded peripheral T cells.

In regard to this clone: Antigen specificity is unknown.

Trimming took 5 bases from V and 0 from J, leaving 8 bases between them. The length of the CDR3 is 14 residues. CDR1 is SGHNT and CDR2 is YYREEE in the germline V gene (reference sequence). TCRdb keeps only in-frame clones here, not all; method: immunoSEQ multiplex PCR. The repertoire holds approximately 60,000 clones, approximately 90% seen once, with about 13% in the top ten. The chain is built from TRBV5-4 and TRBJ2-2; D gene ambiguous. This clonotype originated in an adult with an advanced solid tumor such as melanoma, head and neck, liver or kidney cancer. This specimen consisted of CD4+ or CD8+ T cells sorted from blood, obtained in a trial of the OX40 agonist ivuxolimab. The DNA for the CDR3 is TGTGCCAGCAGACCGGCGACGAACACCGGGGAGCTGTTTTTT. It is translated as CASRPATNTGELFF.